The table lists the clone carrying this TCR beta chain with many counts. The V end lost 3 bases, the J end lost 5 bases, and 10 bases lay between the germline ends. Germline CDR1 and CDR2: MNHEY and SMNVEV (reference sequence). This CDR3 comprises 13 residues. This sample stems from a study of identical twins. All donors were healthy Caucasians. Each CDR3 protein gets one entry after TCRdb re-called the 5' RACE reads with MiXCR. The sample shows a few hundred thousand distinct CDR3 sequences, about 8% of them seen only once. The sample also formed part of further work on yellow fever vaccine responses in identical twins.

The sample taken for sequencing was CD8+ T cells sorted from blood. V is TRBV27 and J is TRBJ2-5, with D hard to call. This receptor was taken from a young woman in good health. The CDR3 DNA sequence: TGTGCCAGCAGTTTGGGGAAGTGGGAGACCCAGTACTTC. Encoded protein: CASSLGKWETQYF.